This T cell receptor delta chain emerged from a study of gammadelta T cells in human blood. TCRdb repeated clone calling on the RT-PCR reads with CATT. The sample includes over a thousand delta-chain clones, about 21% of them seen just once. The CDR3 spans 19 residues. The germline V gene has CDR1 GEAIGNYY and CDR2 EKD. With 0 bases clipped from V and 0 bases from J, the junction kept 7 bases outside the gene matches. This clone is large (0.1 to 1%) by share. This sequence originates from a human donor. The chain employs TRDV2 and TRDJ3, with TRDD3 identical over 7 bases. The sequenced material came from Vgamma9Vdelta2 gamma-delta T cells from infant blood. The CDR3 protein is CACDTLLLGISWDTRQMFF. The CDR3 coding sequence is TGTGCCTGTGACACCCTACTACTGGGGATCTCCTGGGACACCCGACAGATGTTTTTC.